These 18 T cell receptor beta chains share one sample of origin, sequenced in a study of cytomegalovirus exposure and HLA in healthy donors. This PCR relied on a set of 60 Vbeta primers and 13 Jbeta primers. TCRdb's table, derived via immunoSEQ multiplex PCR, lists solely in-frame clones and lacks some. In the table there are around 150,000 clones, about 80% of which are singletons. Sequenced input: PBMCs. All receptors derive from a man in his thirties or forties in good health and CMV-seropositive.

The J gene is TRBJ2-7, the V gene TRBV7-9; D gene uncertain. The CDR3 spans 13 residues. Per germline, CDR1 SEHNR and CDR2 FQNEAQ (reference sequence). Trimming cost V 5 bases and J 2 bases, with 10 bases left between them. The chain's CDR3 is CASSPTGPYEQYF. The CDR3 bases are TGTGCCAGCAGCCCAACTGGGCCCTACGAGCAGTACTTC.

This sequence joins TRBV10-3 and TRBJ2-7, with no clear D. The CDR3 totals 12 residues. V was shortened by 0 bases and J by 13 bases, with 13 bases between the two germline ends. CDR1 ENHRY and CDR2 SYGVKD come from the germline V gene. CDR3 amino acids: CAISESRLGEYF. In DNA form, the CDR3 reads TGTGCCATCAGTGAGTCCAGGTTGGGCGAATACTTC.

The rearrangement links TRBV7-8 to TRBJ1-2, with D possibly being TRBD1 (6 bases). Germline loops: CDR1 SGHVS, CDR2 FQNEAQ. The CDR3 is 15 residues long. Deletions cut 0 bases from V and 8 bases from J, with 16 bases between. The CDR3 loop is CASSLAPTGPGGYTF. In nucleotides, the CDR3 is TGTGCCAGCAGCTTAGCGCCCACAGGGCCGGGCGGCTACACCTTC.

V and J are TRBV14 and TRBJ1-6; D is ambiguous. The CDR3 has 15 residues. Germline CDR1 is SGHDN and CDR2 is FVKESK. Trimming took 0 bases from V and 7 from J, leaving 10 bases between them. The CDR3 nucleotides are TGTGCCAGCAGCCAAGATAGTAGGAGGAATTCACCCCTCCACTTT. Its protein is CASSQDSRRNSPLHF.

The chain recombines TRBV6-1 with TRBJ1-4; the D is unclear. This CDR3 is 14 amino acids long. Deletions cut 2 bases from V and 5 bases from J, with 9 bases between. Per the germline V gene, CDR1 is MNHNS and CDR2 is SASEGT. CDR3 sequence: CASSEIRGNEKLFF. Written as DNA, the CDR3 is TGTGCCAGCAGTGAAATCCGGGGAAATGAAAAACTGTTTTTT.

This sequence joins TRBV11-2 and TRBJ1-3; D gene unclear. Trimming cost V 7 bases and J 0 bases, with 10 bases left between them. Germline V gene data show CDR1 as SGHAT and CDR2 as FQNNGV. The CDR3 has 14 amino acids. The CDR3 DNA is TGTGCCAGCAAGTCAAGTAGCTCTGGAAACACCATATATTTT. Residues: CASKSSSSGNTIYF.

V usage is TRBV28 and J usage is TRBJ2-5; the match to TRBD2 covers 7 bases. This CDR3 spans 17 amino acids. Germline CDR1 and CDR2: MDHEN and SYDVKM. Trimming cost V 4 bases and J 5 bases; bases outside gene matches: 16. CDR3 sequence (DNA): TGTGCCAGCAGTTACTCTGGACGGGAGGCAACAAGGGAGACCCAGTACTTC. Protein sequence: CASSYSGREATRETQYF.

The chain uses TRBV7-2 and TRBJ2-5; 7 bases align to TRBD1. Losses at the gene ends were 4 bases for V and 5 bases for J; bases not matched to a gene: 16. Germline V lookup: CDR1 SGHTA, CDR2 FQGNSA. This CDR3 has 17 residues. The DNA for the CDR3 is TGTGCCAGCAGCTCCTCCCCGCGACAGGGAAGGAAGGAGACCCAGTACTTC. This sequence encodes CASSSSPRQGRKETQYF.

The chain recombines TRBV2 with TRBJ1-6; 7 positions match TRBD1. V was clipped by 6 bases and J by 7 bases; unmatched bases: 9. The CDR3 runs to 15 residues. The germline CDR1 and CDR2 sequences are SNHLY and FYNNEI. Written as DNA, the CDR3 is TGTGCCAGCAGAGCTACTCCGGGACAGAATTCACCCCTCCACTTT. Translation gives CASRATPGQNSPLHF.

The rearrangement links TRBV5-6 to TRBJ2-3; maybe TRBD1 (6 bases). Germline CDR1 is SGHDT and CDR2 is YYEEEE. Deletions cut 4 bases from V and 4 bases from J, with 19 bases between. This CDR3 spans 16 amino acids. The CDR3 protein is CASSKPTGSRADTQYF. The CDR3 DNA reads TGTGCCAGCAGCAAACCAACAGGGTCACGGGCAGATACGCAGTATTTT.

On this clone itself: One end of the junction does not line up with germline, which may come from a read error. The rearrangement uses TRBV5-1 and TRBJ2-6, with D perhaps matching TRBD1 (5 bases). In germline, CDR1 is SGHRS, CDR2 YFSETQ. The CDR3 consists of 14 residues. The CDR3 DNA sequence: TGCGCCAGCAAGAAGACGGCTGGGGCCAACGGCCTGACTTTC. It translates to CASKKTAGANGLTF.

Here the CDR3 reads CASSRELTGSRETQYF. CDR3 in DNA: TGCGCCAGCAGCCGGGAACTGACAGGGTCGAGAGAGACCCAGTACTTC. V is TRBV4-3 and J is TRBJ2-5; 7 nucleotides match TRBD1. CDR3 length: 16 residues. The V gene's germline CDR1 is LGHNA and CDR2 YSLEER. Losses at the gene ends were 4 bases for V and 4 bases for J; bases not matched to a gene: 12.

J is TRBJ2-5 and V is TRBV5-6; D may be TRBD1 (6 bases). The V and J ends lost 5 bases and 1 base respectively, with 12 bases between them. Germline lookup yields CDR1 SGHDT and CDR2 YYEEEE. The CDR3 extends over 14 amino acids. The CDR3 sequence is CASSYGQSQETQYF. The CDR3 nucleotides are TGTGCCAGCAGTTATGGACAGTCCCAAGAGACCCAGTACTTC.

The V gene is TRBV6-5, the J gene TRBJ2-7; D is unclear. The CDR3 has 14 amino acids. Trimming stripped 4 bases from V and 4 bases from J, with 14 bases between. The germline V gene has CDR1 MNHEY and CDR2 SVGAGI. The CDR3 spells CASSFRHRHYEQYF. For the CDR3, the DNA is TGTGCCAGCAGTTTTAGGCACCGACATTACGAGCAGTACTTC.

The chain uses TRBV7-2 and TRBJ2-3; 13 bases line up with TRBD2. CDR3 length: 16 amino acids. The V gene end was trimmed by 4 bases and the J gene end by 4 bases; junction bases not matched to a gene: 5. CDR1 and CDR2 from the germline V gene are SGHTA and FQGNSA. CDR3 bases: TGTGCCAGCAGCTGGACTAGCGGGGGATCAGCAGATACGCAGTATTTT. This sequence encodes CASSWTSGGSADTQYF.

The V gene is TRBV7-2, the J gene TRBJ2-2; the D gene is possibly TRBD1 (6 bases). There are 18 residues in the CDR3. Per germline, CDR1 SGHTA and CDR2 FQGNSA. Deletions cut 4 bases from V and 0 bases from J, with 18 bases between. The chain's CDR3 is CASSSLLSDRSNTGELFF. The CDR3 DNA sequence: TGTGCCAGCAGCTCCCTCTTATCGGACAGATCGAACACCGGGGAGCTGTTTTTT.

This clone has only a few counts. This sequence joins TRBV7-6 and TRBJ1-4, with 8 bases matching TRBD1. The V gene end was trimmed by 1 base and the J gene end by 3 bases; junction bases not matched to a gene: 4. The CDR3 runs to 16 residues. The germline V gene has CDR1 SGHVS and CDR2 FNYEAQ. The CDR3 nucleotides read TGTGCCAGCAGCTTAGTGGACAGGGCGCCTAATGAAAAACTGTTTTTT. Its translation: CASSLVDRAPNEKLFF. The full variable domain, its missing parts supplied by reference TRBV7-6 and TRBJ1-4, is GAGVSQSPRYKVTKRGQDVALRCDPISGHVSLYWYRQALGQGPEFLTYFNYEAQQDKSGLPNDRFSAERPEGSISTLTIQRTEQRDSAMYRCASSLVDRAPNEKLFFGSGTQLSVL.

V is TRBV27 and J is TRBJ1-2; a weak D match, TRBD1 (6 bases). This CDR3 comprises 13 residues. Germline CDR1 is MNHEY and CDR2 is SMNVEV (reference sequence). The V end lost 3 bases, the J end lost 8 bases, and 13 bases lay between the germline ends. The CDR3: CASSFLGGVGYTF. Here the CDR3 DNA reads TGTGCCAGCAGTTTTCTAGGGGGGGTCGGCTACACCTTC.